Below are 24 T cell receptor beta chains sequenced from a single sample in a study of cytomegalovirus exposure and HLA in healthy donors. Amplification used 60 Vbeta primers and 13 Jbeta primers. Produced via immunoSEQ multiplex PCR; TCRdb's table is partial and in-frame only. This table holds about 140,000 clones, around three quarters found once. The material sequenced was PBMCs. Receptor source: a man aged 25 to 45 in good health and CMV-seronegative.

V is TRBV4-2 and J is TRBJ2-7, with TRBD2 matching over 13 bases. In germline, CDR1 is LGHNA, CDR2 YNFKEQ. Trimming took 0 bases from V and 3 from J; bases not matched to a gene: 8. The CDR3 is 18 residues long. CDR3 DNA: TGTGCCAGCAGCCAAGAGGCCCCTACTAGCGGGGGGGGCTACGAGCAGTACTTC. Translated, it gives CASSQEAPTSGGGYEQYF.

The CDR3 nucleotides are TGTGCCAGCAGCAACGGACAGGGGGACTATGGCTACACCTTC. Amino acids: CASSNGQGDYGYTF. The gene calls are TRBV13 and TRBJ1-2; TRBD1 matches 10 bases. Trimming cost V 5 bases and J 3 bases; bases outside gene matches: 3. This CDR3 is 14 amino acids long. From germline, CDR1 is PRHDT and CDR2 FYEKMQ (reference sequence).

This clone was recorded a few times. The chain is built from TRBV7-8 and TRBJ2-1; 8 nucleotides match TRBD2. CDR1 and CDR2 from the germline V gene are SGHVS and FQNEAQ. The CDR3 sequence is 19 residues long. V was pared by 0 bases and J by 4 bases, with 14 bases of the junction left unmatched. This chain's CDR3 is CASSLAGDLSGGSYNEQFF. The CDR3 DNA follows: TGTGCCAGCAGCTTAGCAGGTGACTTAAGCGGGGGATCATACAATGAGCAGTTCTTC.

The chain links TRBV13 to TRBJ1-1, with D maybe TRBD1 (5 bases). The length of the CDR3 is 15 residues. The V gene lost 2 bases and the J gene lost 1 base, with 11 bases spanning the gap. Germline CDR1 is PRHDT and CDR2 is FYEKMQ (reference sequence). Here the CDR3 DNA reads TGTGCCAGCAGCTTAAGGGTCGGGGGGAACACTGAAGCTTTCTTT. This encodes CASSLRVGGNTEAFF.

V gene TRBV5-8 combines with J gene TRBJ2-1; D might be TRBD1 (6 bases). Germline V gives CDR1 SGHTS, CDR2 YDEGEE. CDR3 length: 15 residues. V was trimmed by 4 bases and J by 3 bases, leaving 14 bases between them. CDR3 sequence: CASSRVKGVYNEQFF. The CDR3, as DNA: TGTGCCAGCAGCCGAGTTAAGGGGGTCTACAATGAGCAGTTCTTC.

In the case of this clone: At one of its ends the junction is not consistent with the germline gene, which may arise from a read error. The V call is TRBV7-9, the J call TRBJ1-4; TRBD1 might be the D (6 bases). The germline V gene has CDR1 SEHNR and CDR2 FQNEAQ (reference sequence). The length of the CDR3 is 17 residues. The chain's CDR3 is CSSSLVNGWQGNEKLFF. The CDR3 DNA is TGTTCCAGCAGCTTAGTGAATGGTTGGCAGGGGAATGAAAAACTGTTTTTT.

The rearrangement links TRBV11-3 to TRBJ2-2, with D maybe TRBD1 (5 bases). Germline loops: CDR1 SGHNT, CDR2 YENEEA. CDR3 length: 14 residues. Trimming removed 1 base from V and 7 bases from J, with 10 bases in between. The CDR3 reads CASSLGGEIGELFF. Written as DNA, the CDR3 is TGTGCCAGCAGCTTAGGGGGCGAAATCGGGGAGCTGTTTTTT.

V is TRBV6-5 and J is TRBJ2-3; 10 bases are a match to TRBD1. CDR1 is MNHEY, CDR2 SVGAGI, per germline. The CDR3 contains 13 residues. Losses at the gene ends were 6 bases for V and 4 bases for J; bases not matched to a gene: 1. CDR3 DNA: TGTGCCAGCAGCGACAGGGGGCCAGATACGCAGTATTTT. It specifies CASSDRGPDTQYF.

V is TRBV23-1 and J is TRBJ2-2, with 10 bases identical to TRBD2. TRBV23-1 is assigned to the ORF class and has an uncertain function. V gave up 1 base and J gave up 3 bases; unmatched junction bases: 8. CDR3 size: 18 residues. The CDR3 is CASSQYTELAGYTGELFF. CDR3 in DNA: TGCGCCAGCAGTCAATATACGGAACTAGCGGGGTACACCGGGGAGCTGTTTTTT.

This clone turned up a few times. CDR3 sequence (DNA): TGTGCCAGCAGTGGTTCCGGGACTAGCGGCACAGATACGCAGTATTTT. Its protein is CASSGSGTSGTDTQYF. The V gene is TRBV2, the J gene TRBJ2-3; the match to TRBD2 covers 10 bases. The germline gives CDR1 SNHLY, CDR2 FYNNEI. Trimming at V came to 4 bases and at J to 1 base, leaving 5 bases not matched to a gene. The CDR3 spans 16 residues.

The rearrangement links TRBV29-1 to TRBJ2-7; 13 positions match TRBD2. J lost 3 bases, V lost 7 bases, and 6 bases had no gene match. Germline loops: CDR1 SQVTM, CDR2 ANQGSEA. This CDR3 is 14 amino acids long. The CDR3 sequence: CSAARTSGGYEQYF. In DNA form, the CDR3 reads TGCAGCGCTGCCCGGACTAGCGGGGGCTACGAGCAGTACTTC.

The V and J genes are TRBV28 and TRBJ2-5; 9 nucleotides line up with TRBD2. Trimming removed 5 bases from V and 4 bases from J; junction bases left unmatched: 8. The CDR3 covers 15 residues. Germline CDR1 is MDHEN and CDR2 is SYDVKM. The CDR3 protein is CASSTLGLAGETQYF. The DNA of the CDR3 is TGTGCCAGCAGTACCCTGGGACTAGCTGGAGAGACCCAGTACTTC. The complete variable domain, with remaining parts taken from reference TRBV28 and TRBJ2-5, reads DVKVTQSSRYLVKRTGEKVFLECVQDMDHENMFWYRQDPGLGLRLIYFSYDVKMKEKGDIPEGYSVSREKKERFSLILESASTNQTSMYLCASSTLGLAGETQYFGPGTRLLVL.

The chain uses TRBV19 and TRBJ2-7; D is possibly TRBD2 (5 bases). Looked up from germline, CDR1 is LNHDA and CDR2 is SQIVND (reference sequence). V shed 1 base and J shed 8 bases, with 15 bases lying between them. This CDR3 is 14 amino acids long. The CDR3 coding sequence is TGTGCCAGTAGTATAGGGAGGCAACGTACGAAGCAGTACTTC. Its protein product is CASSIGRQRTKQYF.

This clone was counted a single time. The J gene is TRBJ2-1, the V gene TRBV5-1; tentatively, D is TRBD2 (6 bases). The CDR3 runs to 12 residues. V was pared by 5 bases and J by 5 bases, with 8 bases between. Per germline, CDR1 SGHRS and CDR2 YFSETQ. CDR3 residues: CASRGGDNEQFF. CDR3 sequence (DNA): TGCGCCAGCAGGGGCGGGGACAATGAGCAGTTCTTC.

The chain joins TRBV7-9 to TRBJ1-2; tentative D call: TRBD1 (5 bases). Trimming cost V 5 bases and J 4 bases, with 14 bases left between them. Per germline, CDR1 SEHNR and CDR2 FQNEAQ (reference sequence). CDR3 length: 14 amino acids. The CDR3 nucleotides are TGTGCCAGCAGCCTACCGGACACTCTCTATGGCTACACCTTC. Amino acid sequence: CASSLPDTLYGYTF.

The chain combines TRBV7-9 with TRBJ2-7; possibly TRBD2 for D (6 bases). The V end lost 8 bases, the J end lost 2 bases, and 10 bases lay between the germline ends. The germline gives CDR1 SEHNR, CDR2 FQNEAQ (reference sequence). The CDR3 contains 12 residues. CDR3 loop: CASRSGAYEQYF. CDR3 nucleotide sequence: TGTGCCAGCCGTTCGGGGGCCTACGAGCAGTACTTC. Full variable domain (rest looked up from reference TRBV7-9 and TRBJ2-7): DTGVSQNPRHKITKRGQNVTFRCDPISEHNRLYWYRQTLGQGPEFLTYFQNEAQLEKSRLLSDRFSAERPKGSFSTLEIQRTEQGDSAMYLCASRSGAYEQYFGPGTRLTVT.

J is TRBJ1-1 and V is TRBV7-3, with 8 bases that match TRBD1. Germline lookup yields CDR1 SGHTA and CDR2 FQGTGA. The CDR3 is made up of 15 amino acids. V lost 0 bases, J lost 6 bases, and 6 bases stayed unmatched. CDR3 region: CASSLTGQGRSEAFF. In DNA, the CDR3 is TGTGCCAGCAGCTTAACAGGACAGGGACGGTCTGAAGCTTTCTTT.

This chain links TRBV19 with TRBJ1-1, with 7 nucleotides matching TRBD1. The CDR3 consists of 14 residues. With V trimmed by 3 bases and J by 2 bases, 3 bases remained unmatched. Per germline, CDR1 LNHDA and CDR2 SQIVND (reference sequence). The CDR3 sequence: CASSIRGGNTEAFF. Here the CDR3 DNA reads TGTGCCAGTAGTATCAGAGGGGGCAACACTGAAGCTTTCTTT.

This clone was observed once. This chain uses TRBV10-2 with TRBJ2-5, with 11 bases identical to TRBD1. This CDR3 spans 14 amino acids. J gave up 4 bases and V 6 bases, and 4 bases lay outside the gene matches. Germline lookup yields CDR1 WSHSY and CDR2 SAAADI. The CDR3 nucleotides are TGCGCCAGCAGCCCGGACAGGGGGCCAGAGACCCAGTACTTC. This gives the protein CASSPDRGPETQYF.

The J gene is TRBJ2-7, the V gene TRBV27; a possible D gene is TRBD1 (7 bases). Between the trimmed V and J ends, which lost 6 bases and 2 bases, there was a span of 17 bases. This CDR3 contains 15 residues. The germline V gene encodes CDR1 MNHEY and CDR2 SMNVEV (reference sequence). For the CDR3, the DNA is TGTGCCAGCAGCTACTTGCGGGACAGAGCCTACGAGCAGTACTTC. Its translation is CASSYLRDRAYEQYF.

The chain is built from TRBV28 and TRBJ1-5, with D hard to call. V dropped 2 bases and J dropped 4 bases, with 12 bases sitting between them. Germline loops: CDR1 MDHEN, CDR2 SYDVKM. The CDR3 is 15 residues long. CDR3 loop: CASSLIGRLNQPQHF. The CDR3 DNA reads TGTGCCAGCAGTTTAATCGGCAGGCTGAATCAGCCCCAGCATTTT.

The J gene is TRBJ2-7, the V gene TRBV27, with 7 bases matching TRBD1. This CDR3 spans 14 amino acids. V was pared by 5 bases and J by 3 bases, with 7 bases of the junction left unmatched. Per the germline V gene, CDR1 is MNHEY and CDR2 is SMNVEV (reference sequence). The CDR3 DNA follows: TGTGCCAGCAGTCACCGGGACAGAGTCTACGAGCAGTACTTC. As protein: CASSHRDRVYEQYF.

In its sample, this clone was seen once. This rearrangement joins TRBV6-1 to TRBJ1-2; D is undetermined. V lost 7 bases to trimming and J lost 7 bases, with 19 bases between them. Germline lookup yields CDR1 MNHNS and CDR2 SASEGT. This CDR3 contains 14 residues. The CDR3 spells CASTQGPGSGGYTF. CDR3 DNA sequence: TGTGCCAGCACCCAAGGCCCGGGTTCCGGTGGCTACACCTTC.

The genes are TRBV7-9 and TRBJ1-4; 7 bases line up with TRBD1. Losses at the gene ends were 1 base for V and 3 bases for J; bases not matched to a gene: 11. This CDR3 has 18 residues. CDR1 is SEHNR and CDR2 is FQNEAQ in the germline V gene (reference sequence). CDR3 loop: CASSLGQRTGVPNEKLFF. The DNA for the CDR3 is TGTGCCAGCAGCTTAGGTCAGAGGACAGGAGTGCCTAATGAAAAACTGTTTTTT. The full variable domain, completed using reference TRBV7-9 and TRBJ1-4, is DTGVSQNPRHKITKRGQNVTFRCDPISEHNRLYWYRQTLGQGPEFLTYFQNEAQLEKSRLLSDRFSAERPKGSFSTLEIQRTEQGDSAMYLCASSLGQRTGVPNEKLFFGSGTQLSVL.